These 10 T cell receptor beta chains were sequenced from one sample in a study of T cell repertoires in cytomegalovirus infection. The antigens for these receptors are not known. MiXCR, run by TCRdb on the reads, gives a single entry per CDR3 protein. The data contain a few hundred thousand distinct CDR3 sequences, 25% to 30% of them singletons. The starting material was cultured PBMCs, obtained from culture after CMV antigen stimulation. The receptors derive from a human donor in good health (CMV status not recorded). Some clones in this sample may be carry-over from other donors' samples.

This clonotype was found a few times. The chain joins TRBV12-3 or TRBV12-4 to TRBJ1-4, with 8 nucleotides matching TRBD1. The CDR3 length is 12 residues. V shed 4 bases and J 16 bases; nucleotides not matched to a gene: 8. The CDR3 here is CASSSEDREGFF. Here the CDR3 DNA reads TGTGCCAGCAGTTCAGAGGACAGGGAAGGGTTTTTT.

This clonotype showed up just once. The V and J genes are TRBV28 and TRBJ1-6; 7 bases map to TRBD1. Unmatched junction bases numbered 17, after V lost 5 bases and J lost 7 bases. Germline V gene lookup returns CDR1 MDHEN and CDR2 SYDVKM. The CDR3 has 18 amino acids. CDR3 DNA sequence: TGTGCCAGCAGTCAGGGGGGCACCCCGGTGACCTTCAATTCACCCCTCCACTTT. It encodes CASSQGGTPVTFNSPLHF.

The CDR3 loop is CASSLGRTLGPSTYNEQFF. CDR3 nucleotide sequence: TGTGCCAGCAGCTTAGGTAGGACCTTGGGGCCATCTACCTACAATGAGCAGTTCTTC. This sequence joins TRBV7-2 and TRBJ2-1; D possibly corresponds to TRBD1 (5 bases). CDR1 is SGHTA, CDR2 FQGNSA, per germline. V was pared by 1 base and J by 2 bases, with 21 bases between. This CDR3 spans 19 amino acids.

The V call is TRBV4-1, the J call TRBJ1-2; perhaps TRBD1 as D (5 bases). The CDR3 covers 17 residues. Germline CDR1 and CDR2: MGHRA and YSYEKL. The V gene lost 6 bases and the J gene lost 3 bases, with 23 bases spanning the gap. The CDR3 sequence: CASRPELRQWDHYGYTF. The CDR3, as DNA: TGCGCCAGCAGACCAGAACTAAGACAGTGGGACCACTATGGCTACACCTTC.

CDR3 coding DNA: TGTGCCAGTACCACAGGGGCATCCTACGAGCAGTACTTC. The encoded protein is CASTTGASYEQYF. The V and J genes are TRBV3-1 and TRBJ2-7, with 7 bases lining up with TRBD1. Unmatched junction bases numbered 6, after V lost 9 bases and J lost 1 base. The CDR3 runs to 13 residues. CDR1 and CDR2 (germline): LGHDT, YNNKEL (reference sequence).

This clonotype was seen more than once but under ten times. The rearrangement links TRBV7-9 to TRBJ2-4; D may be TRBD2 (6 bases). Trimming pared 5 bases from V and 3 bases from J, leaving 14 bases between. This CDR3 contains 15 residues. Germline lookup yields CDR1 SEHNR and CDR2 FQNEAQ (reference sequence). The CDR3 DNA is TGTGCCAGCAGCCCCCTGGAGGGCCGCAAAAACATTCAGTACTTC. Translation gives CASSPLEGRKNIQYF.

The chain combines TRBV12-3 or TRBV12-4 with TRBJ1-2; perhaps TRBD1 as D (5 bases). V was pared by 6 bases and J by 8 bases, with 16 bases between. This CDR3 has 13 amino acids. CDR3 coding DNA: TGTGCCAGCAGCCTTACCCTCAGGGACGGCTACACCTTC. It codes for CASSLTLRDGYTF.

V and J are TRBV7-9 and TRBJ2-1; 11 bases are a match to TRBD2. The CDR3 is 13 residues long. Trimming cost V 5 bases and J 9 bases; bases outside gene matches: 3. Germline CDR1 reads SEHNR; CDR2 reads FQNEAQ (reference sequence). Here the CDR3 reads CASSPGLAVEQFF. The CDR3 coding sequence is TGTGCCAGCAGCCCGGGACTAGCGGTTGAGCAGTTCTTC.

This clonotype was seen a few times. The J gene is TRBJ2-3, the V gene TRBV19; D gene uncertain. From germline, CDR1 is LNHDA and CDR2 SQIVND (reference sequence). V lost 0 bases and J lost 2, with 6 bases in between. The CDR3 contains 14 residues. Here the CDR3 reads CASSIDRATDTQYF. The CDR3 nucleotides read TGTGCCAGTAGTATAGATCGGGCCACAGATACGCAGTATTTT.

This clonotype has a handful of counts. This chain connects TRBV4-1 to TRBJ2-3; D gene uncertain. V shed 4 bases and J shed 4 bases, with 9 bases lying between them. The CDR3 has 13 residues. CDR1 MGHRA and CDR2 YSYEKL come from the germline V gene. CDR3 sequence (DNA): TGCGCCAGCAGCCTGTCGGCGGCAGATACGCAGTATTTT. The encoded protein is CASSLSAADTQYF.